This paragraph covers one TCR beta chain sequence. As yet, its antigen is unknown. The Oncomine TCR Beta short-read assay was applied to DNA of cultured CD4+ T cells. A single record per CDR3 protein comes from TCRdb applying MiXCR to the PCR reads. The sample shows about 6,300 distinct CDR3 sequences, 65% to 70% of them seen only once. The treatment here: roughly ten-day PBMC culture with coronavirus spike peptide pools or control peptides (ViraFEST assay). This CDR3 has 13 amino acids. V shed 3 bases and J shed 6 bases, with 12 bases lying between them. Germline V gene data show CDR1 as MNHEY and CDR2 as SMNVEV (reference sequence). This entry comes from a study of vaccination and CD4 T cells after COVID-19.

Sequencing input: CD4+ T cells from blood, cultured in vitro. This receptor was taken from a human donor who had recovered from COVID-19. The gene calls are TRBV27 and TRBJ2-7; no clear D gene. The CDR3, as DNA: TGTGCCAGCAGTTTTGCGGCTAGAGGCGAGCAGTACTTC. Amino acid sequence: CASSFAARGEQYF.